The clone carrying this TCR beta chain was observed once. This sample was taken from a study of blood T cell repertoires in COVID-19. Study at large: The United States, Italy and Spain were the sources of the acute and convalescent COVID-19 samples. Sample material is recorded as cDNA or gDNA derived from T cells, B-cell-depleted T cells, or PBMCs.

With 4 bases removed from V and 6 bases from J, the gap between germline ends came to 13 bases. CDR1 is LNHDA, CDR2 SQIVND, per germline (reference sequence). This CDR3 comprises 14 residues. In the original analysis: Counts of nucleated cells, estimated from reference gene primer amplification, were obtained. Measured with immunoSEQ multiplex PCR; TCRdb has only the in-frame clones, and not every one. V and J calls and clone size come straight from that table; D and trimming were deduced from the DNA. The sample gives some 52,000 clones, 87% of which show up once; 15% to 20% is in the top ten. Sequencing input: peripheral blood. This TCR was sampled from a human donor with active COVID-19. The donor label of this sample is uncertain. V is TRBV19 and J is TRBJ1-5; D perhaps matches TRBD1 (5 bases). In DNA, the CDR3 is TGTGCCAGTAGTAAACAGGTTTGGGGTCAGCCCCAGCATTTT. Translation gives CASSKQVWGQPQHF.